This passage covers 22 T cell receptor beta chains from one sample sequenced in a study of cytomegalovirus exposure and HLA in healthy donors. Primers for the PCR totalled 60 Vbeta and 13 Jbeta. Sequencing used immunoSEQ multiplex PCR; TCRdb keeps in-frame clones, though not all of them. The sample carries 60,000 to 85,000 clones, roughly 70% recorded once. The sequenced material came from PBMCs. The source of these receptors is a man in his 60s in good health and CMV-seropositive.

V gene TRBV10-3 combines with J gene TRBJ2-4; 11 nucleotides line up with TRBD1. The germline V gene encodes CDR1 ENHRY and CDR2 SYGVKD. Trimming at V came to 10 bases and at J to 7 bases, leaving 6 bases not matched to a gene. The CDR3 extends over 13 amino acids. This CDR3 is CATLRDRGNIQYF. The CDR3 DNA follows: TGTGCCACGTTGCGGGACAGGGGGAACATTCAGTACTTC.

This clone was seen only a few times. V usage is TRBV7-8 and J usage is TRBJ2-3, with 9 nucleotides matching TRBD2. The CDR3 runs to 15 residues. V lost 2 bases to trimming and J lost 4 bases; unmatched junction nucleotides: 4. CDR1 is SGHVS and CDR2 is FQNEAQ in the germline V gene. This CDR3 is CASSLLLAGSDTQYF. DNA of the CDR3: TGTGCCAGCAGCTTATTACTAGCGGGTTCAGATACGCAGTATTTT.

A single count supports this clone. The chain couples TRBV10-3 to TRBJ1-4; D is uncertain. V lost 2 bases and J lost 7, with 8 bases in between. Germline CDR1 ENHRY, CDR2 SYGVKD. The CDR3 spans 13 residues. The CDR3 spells CAISEGPGEKLFF. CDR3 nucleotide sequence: TGTGCCATCAGTGAGGGCCCAGGTGAAAAACTGTTTTTT.

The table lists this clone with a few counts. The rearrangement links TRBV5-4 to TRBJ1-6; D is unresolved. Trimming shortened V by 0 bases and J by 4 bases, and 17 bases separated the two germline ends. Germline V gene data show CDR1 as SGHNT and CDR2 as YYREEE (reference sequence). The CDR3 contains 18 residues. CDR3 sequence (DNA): TGTGCCAGCAGCTTGGGTGGAGGCAGCAGCTATTATAATTCACCCCTCCACTTT. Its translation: CASSLGGGSSYYNSPLHF.

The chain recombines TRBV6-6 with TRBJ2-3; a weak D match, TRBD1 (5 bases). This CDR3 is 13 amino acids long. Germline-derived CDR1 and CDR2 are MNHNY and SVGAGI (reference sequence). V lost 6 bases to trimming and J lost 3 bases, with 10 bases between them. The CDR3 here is CASSPPGTDTQYF. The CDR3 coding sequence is TGTGCCAGCAGCCCCCCAGGGACAGATACGCAGTATTTT.

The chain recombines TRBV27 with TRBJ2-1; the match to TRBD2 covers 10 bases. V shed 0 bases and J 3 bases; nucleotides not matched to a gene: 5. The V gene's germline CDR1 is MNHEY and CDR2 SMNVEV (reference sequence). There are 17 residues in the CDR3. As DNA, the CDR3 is TGTGCCAGCAGTTTATCAGCGGGGGGGACTGTCTACAATGAGCAGTTCTTC. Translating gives CASSLSAGGTVYNEQFF.

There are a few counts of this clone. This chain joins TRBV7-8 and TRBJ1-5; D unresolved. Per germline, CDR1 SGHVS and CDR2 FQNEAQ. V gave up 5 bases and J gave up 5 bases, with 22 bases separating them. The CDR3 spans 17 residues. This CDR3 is CASSHLALSGPDQPQHF. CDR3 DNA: TGTGCCAGCAGCCACCTAGCCCTCTCGGGCCCAGATCAGCCCCAGCATTTT.

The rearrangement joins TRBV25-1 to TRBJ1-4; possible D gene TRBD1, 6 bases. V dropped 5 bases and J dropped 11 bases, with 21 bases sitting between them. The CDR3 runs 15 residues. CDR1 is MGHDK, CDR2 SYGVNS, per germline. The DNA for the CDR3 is TGTGCCAGCAGTAATCCAGGGGCGACAGTGAGGAAACTGTTTTTT. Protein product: CASSNPGATVRKLFF.

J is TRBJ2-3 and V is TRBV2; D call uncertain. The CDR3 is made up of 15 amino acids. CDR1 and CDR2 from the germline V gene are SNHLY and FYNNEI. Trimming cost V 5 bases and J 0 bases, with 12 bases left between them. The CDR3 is CASSPDTRSTDTQYF. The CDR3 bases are TGTGCCAGCAGTCCCGACACAAGAAGCACAGATACGCAGTATTTT.

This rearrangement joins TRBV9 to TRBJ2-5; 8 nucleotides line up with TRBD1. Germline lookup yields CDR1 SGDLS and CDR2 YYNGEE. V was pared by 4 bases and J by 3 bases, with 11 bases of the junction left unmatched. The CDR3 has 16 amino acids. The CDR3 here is CASSTRTGSSEETQYF. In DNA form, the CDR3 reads TGTGCCAGCAGCACCCGGACAGGGTCAAGTGAAGAGACCCAGTACTTC.

The CDR3 region has the DNA TGCGCCAGCAGCCAAGATCAGGGGGCTGAAGCTTTCTTT. It specifies CASSQDQGAEAFF. The genes are TRBV4-1 and TRBJ1-1; 7 bases are shared with TRBD1. CDR3 size: 13 residues. V dropped 0 bases and J dropped 6; count of bases not matched to a gene: 1. The V gene's germline CDR1 is MGHRA and CDR2 YSYEKL.

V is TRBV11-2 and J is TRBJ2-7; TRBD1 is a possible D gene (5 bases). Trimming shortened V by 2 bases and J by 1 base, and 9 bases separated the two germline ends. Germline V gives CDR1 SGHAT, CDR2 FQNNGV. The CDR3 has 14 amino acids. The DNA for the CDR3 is TGTGCCAGCAGCTTAAGGGGATTATCCTACGAGCAGTACTTC. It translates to CASSLRGLSYEQYF. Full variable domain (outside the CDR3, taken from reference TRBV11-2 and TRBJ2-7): EAGVAQSPRYKIIEKRQSVAFWCNPISGHATLYWYQQILGQGPKLLIQFQNNGVVDDSQLPKDRFSAERLKGVDSTLKIQPAKLEDSAVYLCASSLRGLSYEQYFGPGTRLTVT.

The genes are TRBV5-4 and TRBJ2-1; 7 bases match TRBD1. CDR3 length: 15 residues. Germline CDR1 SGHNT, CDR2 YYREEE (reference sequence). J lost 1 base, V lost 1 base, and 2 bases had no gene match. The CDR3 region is CASSLTGVSYNEQFF. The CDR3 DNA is TGTGCCAGCAGCTTGACAGGGGTTTCCTACAATGAGCAGTTCTTC.

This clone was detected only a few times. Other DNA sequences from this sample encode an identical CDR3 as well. The chain's CDR3 is CASSIRDSSYEQYF. In nucleotides, the CDR3 is TGTGCCAGTAGTATTCGCGACAGCTCCTACGAGCAGTACTTC. The chain employs TRBV19 and TRBJ2-7; D possibly corresponds to TRBD1 (5 bases). In germline, CDR1 is LNHDA, CDR2 SQIVND (reference sequence). This CDR3 comprises 14 residues. Trimming removed 3 bases from V and 0 bases from J, with 9 bases in between.

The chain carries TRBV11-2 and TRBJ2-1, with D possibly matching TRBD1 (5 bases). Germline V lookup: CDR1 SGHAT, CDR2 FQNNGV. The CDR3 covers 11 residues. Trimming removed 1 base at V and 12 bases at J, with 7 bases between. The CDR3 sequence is CASSLATGQFF. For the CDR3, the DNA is TGTGCCAGCAGCTTAGCAACAGGGCAGTTCTTC.

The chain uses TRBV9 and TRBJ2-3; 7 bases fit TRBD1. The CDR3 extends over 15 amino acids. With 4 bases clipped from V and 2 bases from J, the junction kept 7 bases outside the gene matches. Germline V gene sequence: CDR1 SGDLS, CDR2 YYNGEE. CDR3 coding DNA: TGTGCCAGCAGCCTCGGCAGGGGGACCACAGATACGCAGTATTTT. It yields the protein CASSLGRGTTDTQYF.

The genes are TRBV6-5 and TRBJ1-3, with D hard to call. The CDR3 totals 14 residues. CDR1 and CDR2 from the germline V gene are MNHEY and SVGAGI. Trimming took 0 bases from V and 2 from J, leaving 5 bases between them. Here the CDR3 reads CASSYSAAGNTIYF. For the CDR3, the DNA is TGTGCCAGCAGTTACTCGGCAGCTGGAAACACCATATATTTT.

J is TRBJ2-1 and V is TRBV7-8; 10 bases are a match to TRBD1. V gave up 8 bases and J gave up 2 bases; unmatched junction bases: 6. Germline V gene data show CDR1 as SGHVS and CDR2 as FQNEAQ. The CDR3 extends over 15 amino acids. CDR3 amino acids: CASAPGTGAYNEQFF. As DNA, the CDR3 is TGTGCCAGCGCCCCCGGGACAGGGGCCTACAATGAGCAGTTCTTC.

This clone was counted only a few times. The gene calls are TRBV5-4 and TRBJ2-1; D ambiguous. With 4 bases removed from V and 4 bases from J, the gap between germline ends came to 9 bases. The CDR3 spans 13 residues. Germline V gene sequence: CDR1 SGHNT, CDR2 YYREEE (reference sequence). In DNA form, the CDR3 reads TGTGCCAGCAGCCAGGCGCAATACAATGAGCAGTTCTTC. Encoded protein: CASSQAQYNEQFF.

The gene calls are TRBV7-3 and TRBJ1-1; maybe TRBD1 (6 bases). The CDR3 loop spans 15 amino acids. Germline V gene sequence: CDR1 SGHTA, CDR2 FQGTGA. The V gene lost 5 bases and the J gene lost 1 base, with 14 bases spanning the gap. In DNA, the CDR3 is TGTGCCAGCAGCCCCGGGGGGGCAGGGAACACTGAAGCTTTCTTT. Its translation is CASSPGGAGNTEAFF.

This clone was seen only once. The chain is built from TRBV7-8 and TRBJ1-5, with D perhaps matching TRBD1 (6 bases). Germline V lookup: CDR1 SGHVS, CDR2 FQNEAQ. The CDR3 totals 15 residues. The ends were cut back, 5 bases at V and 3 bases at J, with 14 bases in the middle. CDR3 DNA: TGTGCCAGCAGCACTTATCAGGGGTCCAATCAGCCCCAGCATTTT. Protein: CASSTYQGSNQPQHF.

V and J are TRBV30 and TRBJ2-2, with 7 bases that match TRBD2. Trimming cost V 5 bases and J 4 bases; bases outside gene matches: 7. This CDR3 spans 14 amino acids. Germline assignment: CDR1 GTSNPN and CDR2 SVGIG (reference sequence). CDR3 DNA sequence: TGTGCCTGGGGTGGGGACTATTTCACCGGGGAGCTGTTTTTT. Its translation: CAWGGDYFTGELFF.